These 31 T cell receptor beta chains originate from one sample sequenced in a study of beta chain features in type 1 diabetes. Sequencing targeted expressed TCRB transcripts, as all isolated RNA had been reverse transcribed. Profiling relied on immunoSEQ multiplex PCR, and the TCRdb table lists in-frame clones only, not all of them. The table has 250,000 to 300,000 clones, around 7.3% seen once. The sequencing input was central memory CD4+ T cells from blood. The receptor set was obtained from a woman aged 18-35 years in good health.

This clone was observed at least ten times. This chain links TRBV5-6 with TRBJ2-2; 8 positions agree with TRBD1. The CDR3 is 13 residues long. Germline V lookup: CDR1 SGHDT, CDR2 YYEEEE. Losses at the gene ends were 5 bases for V and 8 bases for J; bases not matched to a gene: 5. CDR3 residues: CASRRQGKGELFF. Here the CDR3 DNA reads TGTGCCAGCAGGCGACAGGGGAAAGGGGAGCTGTTTTTT.

This chain joins TRBV11-1 and TRBJ1-6, with TRBD1 matching 7 bases. Germline V gives CDR1 SGHAT, CDR2 FQDESV (reference sequence). The CDR3 consists of 17 residues. V lost 5 bases and J lost 9; bases outside the gene matches: 16. Here the CDR3 reads CASSPRANSRGLSPLHF. The CDR3 DNA is TGTGCCAGCAGCCCTAGAGCGAACTCAAGGGGGCTTTCACCCCTCCACTTT.

This clone has only a few counts. V and J are TRBV9 and TRBJ1-2; TRBD1 aligns across 7 bases. V lost 2 bases, J lost 4 bases, and 8 bases stayed unmatched. The CDR3 totals 15 residues. Germline-derived CDR1 and CDR2 are SGDLS and YYNGEE. Here the CDR3 reads CASSVSTDRVYGYTF. For the CDR3, the DNA is TGTGCCAGCAGCGTCTCCACTGACAGGGTCTATGGCTACACCTTC.

This chain joins TRBV7-7 and TRBJ2-5; a possible D gene is TRBD1 (6 bases). The CDR3 has 14 amino acids. Germline lookup yields CDR1 SSHAT and CDR2 FNYEAQ (reference sequence). The V end lost 4 bases, the J end lost 2 bases, and 11 bases lay between the germline ends. The CDR3: CASSSYGTQETQYF. In DNA form, the CDR3 reads TGTGCCAGCAGCTCCTACGGGACACAAGAGACCCAGTACTTC.

The DNA of the CDR3 is TGTGCCAGCCAGACTAGCGGGAGTTGGGATACGCAGTATTTT. Translated, it gives CASQTSGSWDTQYF. The chain carries TRBV14 and TRBJ2-3, with 12 bases lining up with TRBD2. J lost 6 bases, V lost 8 bases, and 6 bases had no gene match. The CDR3 runs 14 residues. From germline, CDR1 is SGHDN and CDR2 FVKESK.

This chain connects TRBV7-9 to TRBJ1-1, with 7 bases lining up with TRBD1. This CDR3 is 15 amino acids long. Unmatched junction bases numbered 10, after V lost 5 bases and J lost 4 bases. The germline gives CDR1 SEHNR, CDR2 FQNEAQ (reference sequence). The CDR3 DNA follows: TGTGCCAGCAGCCCCCGGGGAGGGGGCATCACTGAAGCTTTCTTT. As protein: CASSPRGGGITEAFF.

This clone was found many times. This chain connects TRBV5-6 to TRBJ1-6; 9 nucleotides agree with TRBD1. Germline V gene lookup returns CDR1 SGHDT and CDR2 YYEEEE. With 4 bases clipped from V and 9 bases from J, the junction kept 11 bases outside the gene matches. The CDR3 has 16 amino acids. The CDR3 here is CASSKGTGTGFSPLHF. The DNA of the CDR3 is TGTGCCAGCAGCAAGGGAACCGGGACAGGGTTTTCACCCCTCCACTTT.

This clone was recorded at least ten times. This rearrangement joins TRBV2 to TRBJ2-5; D unclear. With 7 bases removed from V and 3 bases from J, the gap between germline ends came to 9 bases. This CDR3 contains 12 residues. Germline assignment: CDR1 SNHLY and CDR2 FYNNEI. CDR3 region: CASKWSEETQYF. DNA of the CDR3: TGTGCCAGCAAGTGGAGCGAAGAGACCCAGTACTTC.

This clone was observed at least ten times. The rearrangement joins TRBV2 to TRBJ2-5; D perhaps matches TRBD1 (5 bases). The CDR3 extends over 14 amino acids. Trimming stripped 4 bases from V and 5 bases from J, with 14 bases between. Germline CDR1 and CDR2: SNHLY and FYNNEI. Written as DNA, the CDR3 is TGTGCCAGCAGTGCGCAGGGCGACCCGGAGACCCAGTACTTC. Translated, it gives CASSAQGDPETQYF.

At least ten counts were recorded for this clone. The gene calls are TRBV9 and TRBJ2-7; the match to TRBD2 covers 12 bases. Germline CDR1 reads SGDLS; CDR2 reads YYNGEE. The CDR3 sequence is 17 residues long. V was clipped by 3 bases and J by 0 bases; unmatched bases: 7. The CDR3 coding sequence is TGTGCCAGCAGCGGGACTAGCGGGGCAGTAGGCTCCTACGAGCAGTACTTC. Its translation is CASSGTSGAVGSYEQYF.

This clone was counted ten times or more. The CDR3 nucleotides are TGTGCCAGCAGTTTGAACAGGGATATCTATGGCTACACCTTC. This gives the protein CASSLNRDIYGYTF. The chain recombines TRBV27 with TRBJ1-2; a weak D match, TRBD1 (6 bases). V was clipped by 3 bases and J by 4 bases, with 12 bases between them. Per the germline V gene, CDR1 is MNHEY and CDR2 is SMNVEV (reference sequence). The CDR3 sequence is 14 residues long.

The chain uses TRBV6-5 and TRBJ2-5; D is possibly TRBD2 (7 bases). The CDR3 contains 13 residues. Germline CDR1 is MNHEY and CDR2 is SVGAGI. The V end lost 6 bases, the J end lost 5 bases, and 13 bases lay between the germline ends. In nucleotides, the CDR3 is TGTGCCAGCAGGTCGGGGGGCCGGGAGACCCAGTACTTC. The encoded protein is CASRSGGRETQYF.

This clone has a handful of counts. Other DNA sequences in the sample encode the same CDR3. The J gene is TRBJ2-7, the V gene TRBV9; tentatively, D is TRBD2 (5 bases). Germline V gene sequence: CDR1 SGDLS, CDR2 YYNGEE. V was pared by 0 bases and J by 4 bases, with 8 bases between. This CDR3 is 13 amino acids long. CDR3 nucleotides: TGTGCCAGCAGCGTAGCTACGGGGTACGAGCAGTACTTC. It codes for CASSVATGYEQYF.

The table lists this clone with a few counts. The rearrangement joins TRBV2 to TRBJ2-1; no reliable D call. CDR3 length equals 11 residues. The V and J ends lost 8 bases and 4 bases respectively, with 6 bases between them. The germline gives CDR1 SNHLY, CDR2 FYNNEI. This CDR3 reads CASGYYNEQFF. CDR3 coding DNA: TGTGCCAGCGGATATTACAATGAGCAGTTCTTC. The entire variable domain, with the rest obtained from reference TRBV2 and TRBJ2-1, is as follows: EPEVTQTPSHQVTQMGQEVILRCVPISNHLYFYWYRQILGQKVEFLVSFYNNEISEKSEIFDDQFSVERPDGSNFTLKIRSTKLEDSAMYFCASGYYNEQFFGPGTRLTVL.

This clone was seen many times. The chain uses TRBV4-1 and TRBJ1-2; D not resolved. Germline V lookup: CDR1 MGHRA, CDR2 YSYEKL. Trimming stripped 0 bases from V and 1 base from J, with 9 bases between. The CDR3 runs to 15 residues. The CDR3 here is CASSQDRTVNYGYTF. Written as DNA, the CDR3 is TGCGCCAGCAGCCAAGATCGGACTGTTAACTATGGCTACACCTTC.

Remarks on this clone: In the same sample, other DNA sequences code for this CDR3. The rearrangement uses TRBV6-5 and TRBJ2-7, with D perhaps assigned TRBD1 or TRBD2 (5 bases each). V was cut by 0 bases and J by 4 bases, with 10 bases left in between. The germline gives CDR1 MNHEY, CDR2 SVGAGI. The CDR3 sequence is 14 residues long. The CDR3 sequence: CASSYSGVGYEQYF. CDR3 nucleotides: TGTGCCAGCAGTTACTCGGGGGTTGGGTACGAGCAGTACTTC.

This clone was picked up a small number of times. This chain uses TRBV18 with TRBJ2-7; D unresolved. Trimming cost V 3 bases and J 7 bases, with 16 bases left between them. Germline values: CDR1 KGHSH, CDR2 LQKENI. The CDR3 runs to 14 residues. CDR3 amino acids: CASSPSWKKWEQYF. The CDR3 DNA follows: TGTGCCAGCTCACCGAGCTGGAAGAAATGGGAGCAGTACTTC.

The chain carries TRBV21-1 and TRBJ2-3; TRBD1 was called by the table and not checked on the DNA. TRBV21-1 is deemed a pseudogene. This CDR3 has 18 residues. CDR3 loop: CASSKGPSKKESTDTQYF. In DNA form, the CDR3 reads TGTGCCAGCAGCAAAGGGCCCTCAAAAAAAGAATCCACAGATACGCAGTATTTT.

This clone has a handful of counts. CDR3 loop: CASSLFRERSEKLFF. In DNA, the CDR3 is TGTGCCAGCAGCCTGTTCAGGGAGAGGAGTGAAAAACTGTTTTTT. This rearrangement joins TRBV14 to TRBJ1-4; D might be TRBD1 (5 bases). The CDR3 runs to 15 residues. Germline V CDR1 and CDR2: SGHDN, FVKESK. V shed 4 bases and J shed 7 bases, with 16 bases lying between them.

This clone was observed a few times. The rearrangement joins TRBV5-6 to TRBJ2-5; a possible D gene is TRBD1 (6 bases). Per the germline V gene, CDR1 is SGHDT and CDR2 is YYEEEE. The ends were cut back, 2 bases at V and 1 base at J, with 9 bases in the middle. The CDR3 contains 14 residues. CDR3: CASSFRQAQETQYF. The CDR3 DNA reads TGTGCCAGCAGCTTCCGACAGGCCCAAGAGACCCAGTACTTC.

The chain employs TRBV7-9 and TRBJ2-1, with 11 positions matching TRBD2. J lost 4 bases, V lost 5 bases, and 7 bases had no gene match. The CDR3 has 16 amino acids. Germline V gene data show CDR1 as SEHNR and CDR2 as FQNEAQ (reference sequence). CDR3 protein: CASSPVTSGDYNEQFF. In nucleotides, the CDR3 is TGTGCCAGCAGCCCTGTGACTAGCGGGGATTACAATGAGCAGTTCTTC. The full variable domain, with the rest looked up from reference TRBV7-9 and TRBJ2-1, is DTGVSQNPRHKITKRGQNVTFRCDPISEHNRLYWYRQTLGQGPEFLTYFQNEAQLEKSRLLSDRFSAERPKGSFSTLEIQRTEQGDSAMYLCASSPVTSGDYNEQFFGPGTRLTVL.

There are a few counts of this clone. The V gene is TRBV7-2, the J gene TRBJ1-1; 7 positions agree with TRBD1. The V gene's germline CDR1 is SGHTA and CDR2 FQGNSA. The J segment lost 10 bases and the V segment lost 10 bases, leaving 18 bases of the junction unmatched. The CDR3 loop spans 14 amino acids. Here the CDR3 reads CATGPMDRLKGAFF. As DNA, the CDR3 is TGTGCCACTGGACCGATGGACAGGCTTAAGGGAGCTTTCTTT.

The chain uses TRBV6-6 and TRBJ2-2, with a tentative D call TRBD1 (6 bases). The CDR3 totals 15 residues. V lost 8 bases, J lost 6 bases, and 19 bases lay in between. CDR1 is MNHNY and CDR2 is SVGAGI in the germline V gene (reference sequence). The CDR3 reads CASQREQGWSGELFF. The DNA for the CDR3 is TGTGCCAGCCAAAGAGAACAGGGTTGGTCCGGGGAGCTGTTTTTT.

This chain uses TRBV5-5 with TRBJ2-6; a weak D match, TRBD1 (7 bases). This CDR3 is built from 17 residues. CDR1 is SGHKS, CDR2 YYEKEE, per germline (reference sequence). The V gene lost 2 bases and the J gene lost 3 bases, with 15 bases spanning the gap. The CDR3 DNA reads TGTGCCAGCAGCTTAGACAGGGAGGTTATTGGGGCCAACGTCCTGACTTTC. Protein sequence: CASSLDREVIGANVLTF.

The rearrangement uses TRBV5-4 and TRBJ2-6, with D perhaps matching TRBD1 (5 bases). The CDR3 is 16 amino acids. Germline assignment: CDR1 SGHNT and CDR2 YYREEE (reference sequence). The V end was cut by 0 bases, the J end by 4 bases, with 11 bases between. In DNA, the CDR3 is TGTGCCAGCAGCTTGGTGGTGGGGCGAGGGGCCAACGTCCTGACTTTC. Translating gives CASSLVVGRGANVLTF. Together with reference TRBV5-4 and TRBJ2-6, the CDR3 gives the full variable domain: ETGVTQSPTHLIKTRGQQVTLRCSSQSGHNTVSWYQQALGQGPQFIFQYYREEENGRGNFPPRFSGLQFPNYSSELNVNALELDDSALYLCASSLVVGRGANVLTFGAGSRLTVL.

V usage is TRBV11-2 and J usage is TRBJ1-5, with D hard to call. Looked up from germline, CDR1 is SGHAT and CDR2 is FQNNGV. V lost 6 bases, J lost 1 base, and 13 bases lay in between. The CDR3 contains 15 residues. The CDR3 DNA sequence: TGTGCCAGCAGTTACACCACCGGGAGCAATCAGCCCCAGCATTTT. It yields the protein CASSYTTGSNQPQHF.

The V and J genes are TRBV11-3 and TRBJ1-5; 7 positions match TRBD1. Germline CDR1 and CDR2: SGHNT and YENEEA. The CDR3 has 13 residues. Trimming cost V 5 bases and J 6 bases; bases outside gene matches: 4. CDR3 loop: CASSQGGSQPQHF. The CDR3 bases are TGTGCCAGCAGCCAAGGGGGCAGTCAGCCCCAGCATTTT.

This clone was detected a few times. This chain connects TRBV7-2 to TRBJ2-7; D might be TRBD1 (5 bases). The CDR3 is 15 residues long. Deletions cut 0 bases from V and 4 bases from J, with 13 bases between. Looked up from germline, CDR1 is SGHTA and CDR2 is FQGNSA. For the CDR3, the DNA is TGTGCCAGCAGCTTAGCAGTCCAGGGATGGTACGAGCAGTACGTC. It is translated as CASSLAVQGWYEQYV.

The rearrangement uses TRBV28 and TRBJ1-2; D unresolved. The CDR3 runs to 10 residues. CDR1 MDHEN and CDR2 SYDVKM come from the germline V gene. V gave up 11 bases and J gave up 7 bases, with 11 bases separating them. The CDR3 DNA reads as TGTGCCGTAAAGGGAGCTGGCTACACCTTC. This codes for CAVKGAGYTF.

The J gene is TRBJ2-2, the V gene TRBV15; the D gene is possibly TRBD2 (5 bases). Germline V CDR1 and CDR2: LNHNV, YYDKDF (reference sequence). The CDR3 length is 16 residues. V was trimmed by 1 base and J by 3 bases, leaving 12 bases between them. The CDR3 spells CATSRGGVRDTGELFF. The CDR3 coding sequence is TGTGCCACCAGCAGAGGGGGAGTAAGAGACACCGGGGAGCTGTTTTTT.

The chain has TRBV30 and TRBJ1-2, with D tentatively TRBD1 (6 bases). Trimming pared 0 bases from V and 4 bases from J, leaving 12 bases between. Germline V gene data show CDR1 as GTSNPN and CDR2 as SVGIG (reference sequence). CDR3 length: 14 residues. CDR3: CAWSVAGGAYGYTF. The CDR3 bases are TGTGCCTGGAGTGTAGCGGGGGGCGCCTATGGCTACACCTTC.